The 14 T cell receptor beta chains given below trace back to one sample, sequenced in a study of cytomegalovirus exposure and HLA in healthy donors. The PCR ran on 60 Vbeta and 13 Jbeta primers. The method was immunoSEQ multiplex PCR; TCRdb's version includes in-frame clones alone and lacks a portion of them. The repertoire holds 200,000 to 250,000 clones, with roughly 83% as singletons. Sample: PBMCs. These receptors were collected from a girl between 10 and 17 years old in good health and CMV-seronegative.

This chain links TRBV6-1 with TRBJ2-7; 10 positions match TRBD2. From germline, CDR1 is MNHNS and CDR2 SASEGT. The CDR3 has 17 residues. The trim removed 4 bases at V and 3 bases at J, leaving 12 bases unmatched. The CDR3: CASSATLVLAGVYEQYF. In nucleotides, the CDR3 is TGTGCCAGCAGTGCCACTCTGGTGCTAGCGGGGGTCTACGAGCAGTACTTC.

This chain uses TRBV11-2 with TRBJ2-1, with a weak D call TRBD1 (5 bases). V was trimmed by 2 bases and J by 3 bases, leaving 8 bases between them. Germline CDR1 and CDR2: SGHAT and FQNNGV. The CDR3 is made up of 14 amino acids. In DNA form, the CDR3 reads TGTGCCAGCAGCTTATGGGGCGGCTACAATGAGCAGTTCTTC. This sequence encodes CASSLWGGYNEQFF.

This chain uses TRBV4-2 with TRBJ2-1, with a tentative D call TRBD1 (6 bases). The germline V gene encodes CDR1 LGHNA and CDR2 YNFKEQ. V was trimmed by 1 base and J by 7 bases, leaving 14 bases between them. The CDR3 runs to 15 residues. The CDR3 protein is CASSQVAQGFNEQFF. The CDR3 DNA reads TGTGCCAGCAGCCAAGTCGCACAGGGCTTTAATGAGCAGTTCTTC.

V and J are TRBV2 and TRBJ2-5, with TRBD2 identical over 9 bases. CDR1 SNHLY and CDR2 FYNNEI come from the germline V gene. The CDR3 consists of 14 residues. V shed 6 bases, J shed 4 bases, and the junction held 6 bases outside the gene matches. CDR3 region: CASRQGSGGETQYF. Written as DNA, the CDR3 is TGTGCCAGCAGACAGGGTAGCGGGGGAGAGACCCAGTACTTC.

The chain joins TRBV19 to TRBJ2-2; D ambiguous. The CDR3 is 14 amino acids. The V gene's germline CDR1 is LNHDA and CDR2 SQIVND (reference sequence). V was pared by 3 bases and J by 6 bases, with 11 bases between. CDR3 DNA sequence: TGTGCCAGTAGTATTATTCTAGGCTCCGGGGAGCTGTTTTTT. Translated, it gives CASSIILGSGELFF.

CDR3 bases: TGTGCCTGGAGTGTTGGGCAGGGGAGGGCCGAGCAGTACTTC. Its translation: CAWSVGQGRAEQYF. The V gene is TRBV30, the J gene TRBJ2-7, with a weak D call TRBD2 (7 bases). This CDR3 spans 14 amino acids. Germline CDR1 and CDR2: GTSNPN and SVGIG (reference sequence). V dropped 0 bases and J dropped 6 bases, with 15 bases sitting between them.

The V call is TRBV28, the J call TRBJ1-5; 7 nucleotides line up with TRBD1. CDR1 and CDR2 from the germline V gene are MDHEN and SYDVKM. The V gene end was trimmed by 4 bases and the J gene end by 5 bases; junction bases not matched to a gene: 5. This CDR3 has 14 amino acids. The CDR3 sequence is CASSSRGPHQPQHF. DNA of the CDR3: TGTGCCAGCAGTTCTAGGGGGCCTCATCAGCCCCAGCATTTT.

The chain couples TRBV18 to TRBJ1-3, with TRBD1 identical over 7 bases. Germline V gene sequence: CDR1 KGHSH, CDR2 LQKENI. V lost 10 bases and J lost 0; bases outside the gene matches: 3. The CDR3 extends over 13 amino acids. The CDR3: CATRGDSGNTIYF. For the CDR3, the DNA is TGTGCCACCAGGGGGGACTCTGGAAACACCATATATTTT.

This clone has more than one count but fewer than ten. This rearrangement joins TRBV6-4 to TRBJ2-1, with 9 positions matching TRBD2. CDR1 MRHNA and CDR2 SNTAGT come from the germline V gene. Losses at the gene ends were 5 bases for V and 5 bases for J; bases not matched to a gene: 7. The CDR3 loop spans 15 amino acids. CDR3 in DNA: TGTGCCAGCAGTATGGCGGGAGGGAGGCACAATGAGCAGTTCTTC. This encodes CASSMAGGRHNEQFF.

The chain links TRBV5-5 to TRBJ2-7; 8 bases map to TRBD2. This CDR3 is 13 amino acids long. The V and J ends lost 4 bases and 12 bases, in that order; junction bases with no gene match: 12. Per the germline V gene, CDR1 is SGHKS and CDR2 is YYEKEE (reference sequence). The CDR3 reads CASSLGSGSKWYF. CDR3 nucleotide sequence: TGTGCCAGCAGCCTGGGGAGCGGGAGTAAATGGTACTTC.

This sequence joins TRBV25-1 and TRBJ1-3, with unresolved D. Germline-derived CDR1 and CDR2 are MGHDK and SYGVNS. The ends were cut back, 5 bases at V and 0 bases at J, with 5 bases in the middle. The CDR3 has 13 amino acids. CDR3 nucleotide sequence: TGTGCCAGCAGTTCGGGCTCTGGAAACACCATATATTTT. Its protein is CASSSGSGNTIYF.

The rearrangement links TRBV2 to TRBJ2-3; 7 bases are a match to TRBD1. The V gene's germline CDR1 is SNHLY and CDR2 FYNNEI. V dropped 4 bases and J dropped 4; count of bases not matched to a gene: 8. This CDR3 has 15 amino acids. DNA for the CDR3: TGTGCCAGCAGTGCACAGGGGCTGTTGGCAGATACGCAGTATTTT. Translation gives CASSAQGLLADTQYF.

The chain has TRBV6-6 and TRBJ1-1, with 7 nucleotides matching TRBD1. With V trimmed by 10 bases and J by 3 bases, 5 bases remained unmatched. CDR1 is MNHNY and CDR2 is SVGAGI in the germline V gene (reference sequence). This CDR3 is 12 amino acids long. The CDR3 region has the DNA TGTGCCACCCAGGGACAGCACACTGAAGCTTTCTTT. Its translation: CATQGQHTEAFF.

The chain couples TRBV5-1 to TRBJ1-1, with D possibly TRBD1 on 5 matching bases. Per germline, CDR1 SGHRS and CDR2 YFSETQ. V was trimmed by 2 bases and J by 7 bases, leaving 15 bases between them. The CDR3 consists of 14 residues. CDR3 region: CASSLQKGAGEAFF. The CDR3 DNA is TGCGCCAGCAGCTTACAAAAAGGGGCAGGTGAAGCTTTCTTT.